This T cell receptor (beta chain) was captured by sequencing in a study of human T cells and chemical hapten exposure. Study-wide results and caveats: Unchanged with DPC sensitization were TCRs above 1 in 1000 frequency.

Individual cDNA molecules each carried unique molecular identifiers attached by the library. Using its own MiXCR run on the 5' RACE reads, TCRdb lists one record per CDR3 protein. Among around 82,000 distinct CDR3 sequences listed, approximately 8% were seen once. Unfractionated whole blood was the source from which total RNA was extracted. Comments on this clonotype: Its specificity is unknown.

The TCR was taken from a male donor in good health.

This CDR3 reads CASSYRVLAEKETQYF. For the CDR3, the DNA is TGTGCCAGCAGCTACAGGGTATTAGCGGAAAAAGAGACCCAGTACTTC. The rearrangement joins TRBV6-1 to TRBJ2-5; D assignment may be TRBD1 or TRBD2 (6 bases each). Germline CDR1 reads MNHNS; CDR2 reads SASEGT. The CDR3 has 16 residues. The germline V and J ends were trimmed by 6 bases and 3 bases, with 20 bases remaining between them.